Below, 3 T cell receptor beta chains from the same sample are listed, as sequenced in a study of T-cell reconstitution after alpha-beta-depleted transplantation in children. The TCRbeta library was prepared with unique molecular identifiers. MiXCR was run by TCRdb on the PCR reads, yielding one entry per CDR3 protein. Of approximately 400,000 distinct CDR3 sequences listed, under 13% are singletons. Here the sequenced sample was PBMCs from the stem cell graft donor, taken from the stem cell graft. These receptors were taken from a human donor who donated a stem cell graft to a child with acute myeloid leukemia.

The chain links TRBV10-3 to TRBJ2-1; 10 bases are a match to TRBD1. With V trimmed by 4 bases and J by 4 bases, 4 bases remained unmatched. The CDR3 loop spans 15 amino acids. The germline V gene has CDR1 ENHRY and CDR2 SYGVKD. CDR3 region: CAISGRDRGYNEQFF. The CDR3, as DNA: TGTGCCATCAGTGGCCGGGACAGGGGTTACAATGAGCAGTTCTTC.

The chain combines TRBV20-1 with TRBJ2-5; D unresolved. Germline CDR1 and CDR2: DFQATT and SNEGSKA (reference sequence). Trimming removed 3 bases at V and 5 bases at J, with 16 bases between. The CDR3 is made up of 14 amino acids. This CDR3 is CSASPPGLLETQYF. CDR3 in DNA: TGCAGTGCTAGCCCCCCCGGATTATTGGAGACCCAGTACTTC.

This chain joins TRBV19 and TRBJ2-4; maybe TRBD1 (5 bases). The CDR3 extends over 14 amino acids. V shed 10 bases and J shed 4 bases, with 17 bases lying between them. Germline V gene lookup returns CDR1 LNHDA and CDR2 SQIVND (reference sequence). DNA for the CDR3: TGTGCCAATATCGGCTACAGGCGGAAAAACATTCAGTACTTC. Translated: CANIGYRRKNIQYF.